The 18 T cell receptor beta chains reported below all come from one sample, sequenced in a study of radiotherapy plus CTLA-4 blockade in lung cancer. Sequenced by immunoSEQ multiplex PCR; TCRdb stores in-frame clones only, minus some. The sample yields tens of thousands of clones, more than 75% seen once. The sequenced sample was peripheral blood, obtained from a patient treated with radiotherapy plus ipilimumab. These receptors were collected from a human donor with non-small cell lung cancer that progressed on radiotherapy plus ipilimumab.

This sequence joins TRBV4-2 and TRBJ1-5; D perhaps matches TRBD1 (6 bases). Germline V CDR1 and CDR2: LGHNA, YNFKEQ. The ends were cut back, 2 bases at V and 11 bases at J, with 25 bases in the middle. CDR3 size: 17 residues. The CDR3 loop is CASSQKPPGQTSMAQHF. The CDR3 bases are TGTGCCAGCAGCCAAAAACCCCCGGGACAAACTTCGATGGCCCAGCATTTT.

This clone was picked up one time. The chain links TRBV7-2 to TRBJ2-5; D not resolved. Trimming left V 5 bases short and J 4 bases short, with 11 bases between. Germline V gene data show CDR1 as SGHTA and CDR2 as FQGNSA. The CDR3 covers 13 residues. CDR3 protein: CASSNRAPETQYF. CDR3 sequence (DNA): TGTGCCAGCAGCAACCGGGCCCCAGAGACCCAGTACTTC.

The chain carries TRBV5-1 and TRBJ1-1; D might be TRBD1 (6 bases). The CDR3 extends over 16 amino acids. Germline-derived CDR1 and CDR2 are SGHRS and YFSETQ. Trimming took off 0 bases at V and 1 base at J, with 13 bases between the two ends. DNA for the CDR3: TGCGCCAGCAGCTTGGCCGGGGGGGCCCGGAACACTGAAGCTTTCTTT. Its protein product is CASSLAGGARNTEAFF.

The chain joins TRBV7-2 to TRBJ2-7; possibly TRBD1 or TRBD2 for D (7 bases each). Germline CDR1 and CDR2: SGHTA and FQGNSA. V was pared by 1 base and J by 12 bases, with 16 bases between. This CDR3 is 13 amino acids long. The CDR3 region has the DNA TGTGCCAGCAGCTTAGGGGAGGGACAGAGTCGGTACTTC. Protein product: CASSLGEGQSRYF. Full variable domain (rest looked up from reference TRBV7-2 and TRBJ2-7): GAGVSQSPSNKVTEKGKDVELRCDPISGHTALYWYRQSLGQGLEFLIYFQGNSAPDKSGLPSDRFSAERTGGSVSTLTIQRTQQEDSAVYLCASSLGEGQSRYFGPGTRLTVT.

The J gene is TRBJ1-5, the V gene TRBV28, with D maybe TRBD1 (5 bases). This CDR3 region has 17 residues. The germline gives CDR1 MDHEN, CDR2 SYDVKM. Trimming removed 6 bases at V and 1 base at J, with 19 bases between. The CDR3 sequence is CASRYLVGPGSNQPQHF. CDR3 nucleotide sequence: TGTGCCAGCAGGTACCTGGTGGGGCCCGGAAGCAATCAGCCCCAGCATTTT.

The rearrangement links TRBV7-2 to TRBJ1-5; a weak D match, TRBD1 (5 bases). Germline V gene lookup returns CDR1 SGHTA and CDR2 FQGNSA. V was pared by 1 base and J by 0 bases, with 13 bases between. The CDR3 runs to 17 residues. CDR3 loop: CASSLVAGPYSNQPQHF. CDR3 in DNA: TGTGCCAGCAGCTTAGTGGCAGGGCCATATAGCAATCAGCCCCAGCATTTT.

The chain employs TRBV11-2 and TRBJ2-2; D gene unclear. CDR3 length: 14 amino acids. The ends were cut back, 1 base at V and 6 bases at J, with 9 bases in the middle. The germline V gene encodes CDR1 SGHAT and CDR2 FQNNGV. CDR3 residues: CASSLAPGSGELFF. The CDR3, as DNA: TGTGCCAGCAGCTTAGCCCCGGGTTCCGGGGAGCTGTTTTTT.

Here the CDR3 DNA reads TGTGCCAGCAGGCAGGGGCATTTCACCTATGGCTACACCTTC. It specifies CASRQGHFTYGYTF. This chain uses TRBV6-1 with TRBJ1-2; D may be TRBD1 (6 bases). V was clipped by 6 bases and J by 4 bases, with 15 bases between them. The CDR3 totals 14 residues. Germline lookup yields CDR1 MNHNS and CDR2 SASEGT.

V usage is TRBV18 and J usage is TRBJ2-1; 9 bases fit TRBD2. CDR3 size: 15 residues. Germline-derived CDR1 and CDR2 are KGHSH and LQKENI. Trimming took 0 bases from V and 6 from J; bases not matched to a gene: 3. The CDR3: CASSPPMTSGNEQFF. CDR3 bases: TGTGCCAGCTCACCACCGATGACTAGCGGCAATGAGCAGTTCTTC.

The chain links TRBV6-6 to TRBJ2-5; D might be TRBD2 (5 bases). Germline V gene data show CDR1 as MNHNY and CDR2 as SVGAGI (reference sequence). V was cut by 5 bases and J by 7 bases, with 11 bases left in between. The CDR3 contains 12 residues. CDR3 amino acids: CASSRTPGTQYF. DNA of the CDR3: TGTGCCAGCAGTCGGACTCCCGGGACCCAGTACTTC.

The chain joins TRBV5-1 to TRBJ2-2, with D perhaps matching TRBD2 (6 bases). Trimming removed 0 bases from V and 4 bases from J, with 16 bases in between. This CDR3 is 17 amino acids long. In germline, CDR1 is SGHRS, CDR2 YFSETQ. The CDR3 DNA reads as TGCGCCAGCAGCTTGGGTTTAGGAGGGATGGCCACCGGGGAGCTGTTTTTT. Its translation is CASSLGLGGMATGELFF. Full variable domain (outside the CDR3, taken from reference TRBV5-1 and TRBJ2-2): KAGVTQTPRYLIKTRGQQVTLSCSPISGHRSVSWYQQTPGQGLQFLFEYFSETQRNKGNFPGRFSGRQFSNSRSEMNVSTLELGDSALYLCASSLGLGGMATGELFFGEGSRLTVL.

This sequence joins TRBV27 and TRBJ1-5, with D perhaps TRBD1 (6 bases). V was pared by 6 bases and J by 11 bases, with 23 bases between. Germline V gene sequence: CDR1 MNHEY, CDR2 SMNVEV (reference sequence). The CDR3 spans 15 residues. The CDR3 DNA sequence: TGTGCCAGCAGCCCCTTGGGGACAACCCAAGGGTCCCAGCATTTT. This codes for CASSPLGTTQGSQHF.

This clone was detected only once. J is TRBJ1-1 and V is TRBV30; a possible D gene is TRBD1 (5 bases). Trimming took off 4 bases at V and 0 bases at J, with 9 bases between the two ends. Germline values: CDR1 GTSNPN, CDR2 SVGIG (reference sequence). The length of the CDR3 is 13 residues. The CDR3 DNA follows: TGTGCCTGGAAGAGACAGATGAACACTGAAGCTTTCTTT. It translates to CAWKRQMNTEAFF.

V gene TRBV19 combines with J gene TRBJ1-3; D is uncertain. The germline V gene encodes CDR1 LNHDA and CDR2 SQIVND (reference sequence). This CDR3 comprises 13 residues. Trimming removed 6 bases at V and 0 bases at J, with 6 bases between. CDR3 region: CASRQSSGNTIYF. The CDR3 coding sequence is TGTGCCAGTAGACAAAGCTCTGGAAACACCATATATTTT.

The CDR3 sequence: CASSMGDGPNYGYTF. CDR3 sequence (DNA): TGTGCCAGTAGTATGGGAGACGGCCCTAACTATGGCTACACCTTC. The chain is built from TRBV19 and TRBJ1-2; no clear D gene. Germline CDR1 reads LNHDA; CDR2 reads SQIVND (reference sequence). Trimming took 3 bases from V and 0 from J, leaving 11 bases between them. This CDR3 is built from 15 residues.

The rearrangement links TRBV7-2 to TRBJ2-7; D may correspond to TRBD1 or TRBD2 (5 bases each). With 5 bases removed from V and 9 bases from J, the gap between germline ends came to 14 bases. The CDR3 consists of 12 residues. Germline lookup yields CDR1 SGHTA and CDR2 FQGNSA. CDR3 in amino acids: CASSPLGRGQYF. For the CDR3, the DNA is TGTGCCAGCAGCCCCCTGGGACGAGGGCAGTACTTC.

The genes are TRBV19 and TRBJ1-2; a possible D gene is TRBD1 (5 bases). V dropped 3 bases and J dropped 7 bases, with 24 bases sitting between them. The CDR3 contains 17 residues. CDR1 is LNHDA, CDR2 SQIVND, per germline (reference sequence). The CDR3 sequence: CASSMGRRARGPAGYTF. CDR3 coding DNA: TGTGCCAGTAGTATGGGGCGGCGGGCGAGGGGACCTGCTGGCTACACCTTC.

The V gene is TRBV6-6, the J gene TRBJ2-7; 8 bases agree with TRBD2. The CDR3 is 15 amino acids. Germline CDR1 and CDR2: MNHNY and SVGAGI (reference sequence). The ends lost 6 bases at V and 2 bases at J; junction bases unmatched: 9. The CDR3 here is CASRNYAGGPYEQYF. For the CDR3, the DNA is TGTGCCAGCAGGAACTATGCGGGGGGCCCCTACGAGCAGTACTTC.